The 2 T cell receptor beta chains below were found in one sample sequenced in a study of CD8 T cells in ankylosing spondylitis. TCRdb ran MiXCR on the 5' RACE reads and lists one entry per CDR3 protein. The sample gives about 160,000 distinct CDR3 sequences, just over 9.5% of which show up once; roughly 16% is in the top ten. Material for sequencing was blood, either unsorted or a sorted T cell fraction (not recorded which). Receptors originate from a female donor with ankylosing spondylitis or in good health (not recorded which).

This clonotype came up a few times. The chain combines TRBV15 with TRBJ2-1; D perhaps matches TRBD1 (5 bases). Germline V CDR1 and CDR2: LNHNV, YYDKDF (reference sequence). The CDR3 is 14 residues long. Deletions cut 0 bases from V and 8 bases from J, with 11 bases between. CDR3 sequence (DNA): TGTGCCACCAGCAGAGATACCCTAGGGGATGAGCAGTTCTTC. Translation gives CATSRDTLGDEQFF.

V usage is TRBV7-9 and J usage is TRBJ2-1, with TRBD2 identical over 8 bases. From germline, CDR1 is SEHNR and CDR2 FQNEAQ (reference sequence). The CDR3 is made up of 15 amino acids. J was trimmed by 6 bases and V by 5 bases; bases with no gene match: 9. The DNA of the CDR3 is TGTGCCAGCAGCCCGCGAGCGGGAGTCCCCAATGAGCAGTTCTTC. This sequence encodes CASSPRAGVPNEQFF.